Described below is a single T cell receptor (beta chain) sequence and its context. The antigen is not known. Trimming stripped 3 bases from V and 0 bases from J, with 11 bases between. The CDR3 covers 15 residues. Germline V lookup: CDR1 GTSNPN, CDR2 SVGIG (reference sequence). Over chemoradiotherapy, repertoires were sampled more than once. This entry comes from a study of chemoradiotherapy in HPV16-positive cancers. Study-wide results and caveats: Candidate HPV-specific clones and E7-related TCR motifs grew in tumor during treatment.

TCRdb keeps only in-frame clones here, not all; method: immunoSEQ multiplex PCR. The table records 40,000 to 60,000 clones, 90% of them present only once. The genes are TRBV30 and TRBJ1-4; possible D gene TRBD1, 5 bases. The clonotype was recovered from a human donor with HPV-associated anogenital cancer. Here the sequenced sample was blood, taken from a patient who underwent chemoradiotherapy. The CDR3 region is CAWSLGVATNEKLFF. CDR3 bases: TGTGCCTGGAGCCTGGGGGTCGCAACTAATGAAAAACTGTTTTTT.